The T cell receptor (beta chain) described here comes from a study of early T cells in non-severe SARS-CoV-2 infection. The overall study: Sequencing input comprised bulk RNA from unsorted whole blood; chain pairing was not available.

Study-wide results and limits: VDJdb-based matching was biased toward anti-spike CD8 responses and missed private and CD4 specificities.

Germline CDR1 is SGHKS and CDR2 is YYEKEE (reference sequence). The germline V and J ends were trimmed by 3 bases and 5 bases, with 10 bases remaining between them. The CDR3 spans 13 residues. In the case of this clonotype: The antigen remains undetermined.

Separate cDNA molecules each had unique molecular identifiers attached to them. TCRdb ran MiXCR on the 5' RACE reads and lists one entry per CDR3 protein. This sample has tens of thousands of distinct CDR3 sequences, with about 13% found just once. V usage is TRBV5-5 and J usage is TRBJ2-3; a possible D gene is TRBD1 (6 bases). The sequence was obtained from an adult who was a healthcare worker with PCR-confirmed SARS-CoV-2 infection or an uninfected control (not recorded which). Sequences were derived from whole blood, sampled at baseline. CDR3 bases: TGTGCCAGCAGCTGGGCAGGGGAAGATACGCAGTATTTT. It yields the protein CASSWAGEDTQYF.